The source of this T cell receptor (beta chain) is a study of shared clonotypes between healthy human individuals. Study-level information: A few men and a couple of women, aged 18 to 49, were donors.

CDR3 length: 14 residues. Germline V CDR1 and CDR2: GTSNPN, SVGIG (reference sequence). The trim removed 3 bases at V and 4 bases at J, leaving 7 bases unmatched. Measured with immunoSEQ multiplex PCR; TCRdb has only the in-frame clones, and not every one. The sample includes about 610,000 clones, around 97% of them seen just once. The source material was naive CD4+ T cells sorted from blood. Subset meaning: CD45RA+ positively selected. The clonotype was recovered from a woman aged 25 to 39 in good health. The chain links TRBV30 to TRBJ2-7; 9 bases fit TRBD1. CDR3 nucleotides: TGTGCCTGGAGGAAACAGGGGGCGCAGTACGAGCAGTACTTC. It is translated as CAWRKQGAQYEQYF.